This TCR beta chain originates from a study of response to subunit inactivated influenza vaccine. TCRdb re-analysed the RT-PCR reads in MiXCR, keeping a single row per CDR3 protein. Of 500,000 to 550,000 distinct CDR3 sequences in the sample, roughly 7.9% are singletons; the top ten hold 13%. This clonotype was detected ten times or more. What it recognizes is unknown. Study-wide results and limits: There was a suggestion from the authors that each seasonal influenza vaccination recruits few new T cells.

This CDR3 region has 15 residues. V gave up 0 bases and J gave up 4 bases; unmatched junction bases: 8. Germline V gives CDR1 DFQATT, CDR2 SNEGSKA (reference sequence). The clonotype comes from a man between 50 and 75 years old who received an inactivated influenza vaccine. The rearrangement links TRBV20-1 to TRBJ1-1, with 7 bases matching TRBD1. The sample in question was PBMCs from blood, obtained roughly 24 months after vaccination. The CDR3 is CSAREQGTFSTEAFF. CDR3 in DNA: TGCAGTGCTAGAGAACAGGGGACCTTCAGCACTGAAGCTTTCTTT.